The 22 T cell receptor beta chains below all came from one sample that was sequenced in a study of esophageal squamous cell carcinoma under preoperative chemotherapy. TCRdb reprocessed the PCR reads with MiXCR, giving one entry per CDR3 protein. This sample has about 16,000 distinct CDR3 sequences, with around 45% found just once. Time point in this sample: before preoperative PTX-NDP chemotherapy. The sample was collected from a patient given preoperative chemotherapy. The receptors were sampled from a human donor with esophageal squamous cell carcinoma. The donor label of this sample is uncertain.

CDR3 region: CASMRTAQETQYF. The CDR3 DNA sequence: TGTGCCAGTATGCGGACGGCCCAAGAGACCCAGTACTTC. V usage is TRBV27 and J usage is TRBJ2-5, with unresolved D. V lost 9 bases to trimming and J lost 1 base, with 12 bases between them. This CDR3 is built from 13 residues. Germline loops: CDR1 MNHEY, CDR2 SMNVEV (reference sequence).

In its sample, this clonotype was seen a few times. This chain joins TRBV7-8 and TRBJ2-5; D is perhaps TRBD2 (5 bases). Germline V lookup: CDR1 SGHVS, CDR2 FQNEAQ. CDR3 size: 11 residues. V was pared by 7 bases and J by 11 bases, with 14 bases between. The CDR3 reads CASKETGEQYF. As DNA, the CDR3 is TGTGCCAGCAAGGAGACTGGGGAGCAGTACTTC.

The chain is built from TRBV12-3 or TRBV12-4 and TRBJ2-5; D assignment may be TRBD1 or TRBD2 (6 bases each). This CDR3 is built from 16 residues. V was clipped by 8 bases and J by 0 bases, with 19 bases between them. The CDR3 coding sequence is TGTGCCAGCGCGGGGCTCGGGGGCCCTGACCAAGAGACCCAGTACTTC. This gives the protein CASAGLGGPDQETQYF.

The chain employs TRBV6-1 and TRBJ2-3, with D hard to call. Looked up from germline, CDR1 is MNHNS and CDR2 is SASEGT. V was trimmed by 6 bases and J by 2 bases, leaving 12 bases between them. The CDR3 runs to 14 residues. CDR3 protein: CASSLGVNTDTQYF. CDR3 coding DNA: TGTGCCAGCAGCCTGGGTGTCAACACAGATACGCAGTATTTT.

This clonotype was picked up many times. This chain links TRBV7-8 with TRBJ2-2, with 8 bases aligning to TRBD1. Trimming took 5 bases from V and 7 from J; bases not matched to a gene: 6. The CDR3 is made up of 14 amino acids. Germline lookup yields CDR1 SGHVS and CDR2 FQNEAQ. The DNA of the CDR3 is TGTGCCAGCAGCCTGGGGACAGGTGGCGGGGAGCTGTTTTTT. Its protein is CASSLGTGGGELFF.

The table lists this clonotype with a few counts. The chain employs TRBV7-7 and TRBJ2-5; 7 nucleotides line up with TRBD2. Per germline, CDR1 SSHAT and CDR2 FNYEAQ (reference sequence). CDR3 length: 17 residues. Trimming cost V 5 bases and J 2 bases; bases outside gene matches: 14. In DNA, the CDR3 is TGTGCCAGCAGCCCAAACCCCCCCGGGACTATTCAAGAGACCCAGTACTTC. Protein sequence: CASSPNPPGTIQETQYF.

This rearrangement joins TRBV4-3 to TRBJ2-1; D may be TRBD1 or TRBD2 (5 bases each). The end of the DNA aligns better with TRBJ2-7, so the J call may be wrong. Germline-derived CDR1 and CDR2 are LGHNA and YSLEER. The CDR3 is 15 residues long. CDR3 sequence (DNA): TGCGCCAGCAGCCAAGGGGACGGTTTTCTCTACGAGCAGTACTTC. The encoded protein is CASSQGDGFLYEQYF.

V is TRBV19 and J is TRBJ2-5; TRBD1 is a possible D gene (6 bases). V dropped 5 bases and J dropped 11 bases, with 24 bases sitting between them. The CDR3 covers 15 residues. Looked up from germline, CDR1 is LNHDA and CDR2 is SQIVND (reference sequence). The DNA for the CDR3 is TGTGCCAGTAGTCCTCTCAGGGGCACCTACAATGAGCAGTACTTC. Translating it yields CASSPLRGTYNEQYF.

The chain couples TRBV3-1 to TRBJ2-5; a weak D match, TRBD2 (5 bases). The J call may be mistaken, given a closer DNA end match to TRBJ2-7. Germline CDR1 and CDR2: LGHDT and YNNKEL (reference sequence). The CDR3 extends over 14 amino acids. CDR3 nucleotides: TGTGCCAGCAGCCTCGCGGGTGGGGCCTACGAGCAGTACTTC. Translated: CASSLAGGAYEQYF.

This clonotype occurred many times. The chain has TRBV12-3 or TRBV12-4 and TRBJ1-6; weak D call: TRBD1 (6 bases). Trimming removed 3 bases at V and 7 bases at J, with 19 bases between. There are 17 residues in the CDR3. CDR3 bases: TGTGCCAGCAGTTTTAGTCCAGGGGACGTTGGGAATTCACCCCTCCACTTT. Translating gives CASSFSPGDVGNSPLHF.

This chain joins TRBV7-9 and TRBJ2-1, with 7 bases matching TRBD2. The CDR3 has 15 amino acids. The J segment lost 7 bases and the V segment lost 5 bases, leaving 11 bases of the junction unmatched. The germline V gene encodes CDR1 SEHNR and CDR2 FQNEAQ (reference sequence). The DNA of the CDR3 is TGTGCCAGCAGCATACCCGGGGGGAGAGGGAATGAGCAGTTCTTC. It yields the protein CASSIPGGRGNEQFF.

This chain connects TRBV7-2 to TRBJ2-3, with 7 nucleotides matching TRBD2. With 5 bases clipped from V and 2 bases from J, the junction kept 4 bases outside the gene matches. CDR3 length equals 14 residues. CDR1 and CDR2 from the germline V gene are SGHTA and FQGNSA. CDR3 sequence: CASSPGLVTDTQYF. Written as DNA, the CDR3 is TGTGCCAGCAGCCCCGGACTAGTCACAGATACGCAGTATTTT.

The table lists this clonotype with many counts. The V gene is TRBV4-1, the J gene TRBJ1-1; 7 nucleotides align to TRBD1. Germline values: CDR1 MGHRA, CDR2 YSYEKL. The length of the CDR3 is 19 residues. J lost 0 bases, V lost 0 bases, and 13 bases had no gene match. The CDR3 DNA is TGCGCCAGCAGCCAAGATCCGGAAACAGGGGACGTAATGAACACTGAAGCTTTCTTT. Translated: CASSQDPETGDVMNTEAFF.

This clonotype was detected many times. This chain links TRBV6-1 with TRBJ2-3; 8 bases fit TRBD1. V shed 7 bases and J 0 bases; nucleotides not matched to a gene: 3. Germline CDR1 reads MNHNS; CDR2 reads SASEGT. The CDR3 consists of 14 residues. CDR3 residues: CASNTGGSTDTQYF. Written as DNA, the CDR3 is TGTGCCAGCAATACAGGGGGAAGCACAGATACGCAGTATTTT.

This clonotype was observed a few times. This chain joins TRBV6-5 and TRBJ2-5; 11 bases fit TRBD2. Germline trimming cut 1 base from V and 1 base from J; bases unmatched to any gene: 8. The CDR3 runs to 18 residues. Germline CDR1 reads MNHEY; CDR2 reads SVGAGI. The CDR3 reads CASSYFLTSGTIQETQYF. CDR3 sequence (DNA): TGTGCCAGCAGTTACTTCTTGACTAGCGGGACCATCCAAGAGACCCAGTACTTC.

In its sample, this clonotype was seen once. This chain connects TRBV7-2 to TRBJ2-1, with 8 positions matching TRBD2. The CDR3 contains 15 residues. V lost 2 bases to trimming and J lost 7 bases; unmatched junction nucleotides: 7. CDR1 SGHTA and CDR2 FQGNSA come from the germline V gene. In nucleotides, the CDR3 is TGTGCCAGCAGCTTACCGGGAGGGCCTGGGAATGAGCAGTTCTTC. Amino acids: CASSLPGGPGNEQFF.

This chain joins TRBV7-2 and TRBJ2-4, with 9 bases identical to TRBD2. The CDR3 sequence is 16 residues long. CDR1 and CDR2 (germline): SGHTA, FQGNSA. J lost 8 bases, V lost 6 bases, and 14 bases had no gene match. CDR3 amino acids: CASRGRGGQDKDIQYF. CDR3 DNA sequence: TGTGCCAGCAGGGGGCGGGGGGGCCAGGATAAAGACATTCAGTACTTC.

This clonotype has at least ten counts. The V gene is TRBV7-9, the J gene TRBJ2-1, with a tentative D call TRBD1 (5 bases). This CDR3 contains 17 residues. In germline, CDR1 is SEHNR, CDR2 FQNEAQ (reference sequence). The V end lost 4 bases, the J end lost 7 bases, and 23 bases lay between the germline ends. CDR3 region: CASSSPEAGIRWNEQFF. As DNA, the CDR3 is TGTGCCAGCAGCTCACCTGAAGCAGGGATCCGGTGGAATGAGCAGTTCTTC.

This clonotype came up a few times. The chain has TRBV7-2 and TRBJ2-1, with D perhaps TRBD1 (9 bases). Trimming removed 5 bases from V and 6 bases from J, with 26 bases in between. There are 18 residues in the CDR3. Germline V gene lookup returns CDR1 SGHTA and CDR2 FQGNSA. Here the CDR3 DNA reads TGTGCCAGCAGCCCTGGGACAGGGATGTCTAGCGGGCTCAATGAGCAGTTCTTC. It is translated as CASSPGTGMSSGLNEQFF.

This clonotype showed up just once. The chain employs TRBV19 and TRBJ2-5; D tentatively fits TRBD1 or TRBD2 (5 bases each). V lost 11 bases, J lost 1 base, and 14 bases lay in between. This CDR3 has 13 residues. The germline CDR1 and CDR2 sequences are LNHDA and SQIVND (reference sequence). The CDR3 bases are TGTGCCGGACGGGGCGCCCCCCAAGAGACCCAGTACTTC. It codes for CAGRGAPQETQYF.

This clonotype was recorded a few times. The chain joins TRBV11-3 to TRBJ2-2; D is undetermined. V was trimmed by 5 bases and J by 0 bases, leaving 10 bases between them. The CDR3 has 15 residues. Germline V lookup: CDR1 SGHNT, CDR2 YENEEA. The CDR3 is CASSPRPPNTGELFF. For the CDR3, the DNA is TGTGCCAGCAGCCCCAGGCCGCCGAACACCGGGGAGCTGTTTTTT.

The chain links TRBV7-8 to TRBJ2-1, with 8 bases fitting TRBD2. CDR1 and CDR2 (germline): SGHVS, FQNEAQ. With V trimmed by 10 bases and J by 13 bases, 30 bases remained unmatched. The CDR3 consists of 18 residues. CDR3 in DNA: TGTGCCATCCCCCTGACCCCCGGACTAGCAAGCGGGCTAAAGACCCAGTTCTTC. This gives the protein CAIPLTPGLASGLKTQFF.